A selection of T cell receptor beta chains follows, all from one sample in a study of shared clonotypes between healthy human individuals. The repertoire was sequenced with immunoSEQ multiplex PCR; TCRdb's copy has only in-frame clones and lacks some. The sample consists of about 340,000 clones, around 67% of them appearing once. Material for sequencing was memory CD4+ T cells sorted from blood. These receptors were obtained from a man aged 25-45 years in good health. Each CDR3 is given with its conserved first and last residue. A D gene is named only where the DNA matches it firmly. Expanded clones get a size class; other rows say once, few or many, or leave the size out.

V gene: TRBV5-5
J gene: TRBJ2-7
clone size: -
D gene: -
CDR3 DNA: TGTGCCAGCAGCATTGGAGGGACGGAGACCTACGAGCAGTACTTC
CDR3 protein: CASSIGGTETYEQYF

V gene: TRBV5-1
J gene: TRBJ1-1
clone size: -
D gene: -
CDR3 DNA: TGCGCCAGCAGCTTAACCCGTAACACTGAAGCTTTCTTT
CDR3 protein: CASSLTRNTEAFF

V gene: TRBV5-5
J gene: TRBJ1-5
clone size: -
D gene: -
CDR3 DNA: TGTGCCAGCAGCTACCTTCTCTTGGACAGCTCCGTTTGGAATCAGCCCCAGCATTTT
CDR3 protein: CASSYLLLDSSVWNQPQHF

V gene: TRBV7-7
J gene: TRBJ2-3
clone size: -
D gene: TRBD2
CDR3 DNA: TGTGCTAGCAGCTCGACTAGCGGGGGCACAGATACGCAGTATTTT
CDR3 protein: CASSSTSGGTDTQYF

V gene: TRBV5-4
J gene: TRBJ1-2
clone size: few
D gene: -
CDR3 DNA: TGTGCCAGCAGCTTGGAGGACCCGTCTAACTATGGCTACACCTTC
CDR3 protein: CASSLEDPSNYGYTF

V gene: TRBV28
J gene: TRBJ1-2
clone size: -
D gene: TRBD1
CDR3 DNA: TGTGCCAGCAGTGGGAGACAGGGTGCCGAGTCAGCTGGCTACACCTTC
CDR3 protein: CASSGRQGAESAGYTF

V gene: TRBV19
J gene: TRBJ1-2
clone size: -
D gene: TRBD1
CDR3 DNA: TGTGCCACGACTTCCCGGGACAGGGCATACTATGGCTACACCTTC
CDR3 protein: CATTSRDRAYYGYTF

V gene: TRBV6-1
J gene: TRBJ1-5
clone size: few
D gene: TRBD1
CDR3 DNA: TGTGCCAGCAGTGGTTTGACAGGGCAGAATCAGCCCCAGCATTTT
CDR3 protein: CASSGLTGQNQPQHF

V gene: TRBV11-3
J gene: TRBJ2-3
clone size: -
D gene: TRBD2
CDR3 DNA: TGTGCCAGCAGCTCTTCCGGGACTAGCGGGAGGGATACGCAGTATTTT
CDR3 protein: CASSSSGTSGRDTQYF

V gene: TRBV6-5
J gene: TRBJ2-1
clone size: -
D gene: -
CDR3 DNA: TGTGCCAGCAGCACGAAGCGTAGACCTACGGATGAGCAGTTCTTC
CDR3 protein: CASSTKRRPTDEQFF

V gene: TRBV5-1
J gene: TRBJ2-7
clone size: once
D gene: -
CDR3 DNA: TGCGCCAGCAGCTTGGATAACTTCTCCTACGAGCAGTACTTC
CDR3 protein: CASSLDNFSYEQYF

V gene: TRBV27
J gene: TRBJ2-1
clone size: -
D gene: TRBD2
CDR3 DNA: TGTGCCAGCAGTTTATCCGGACTAGCGGGAGGGAGGAATGAGCAGTTCTTC
CDR3 protein: CASSLSGLAGGRNEQFF

V gene: TRBV4-1
J gene: TRBJ1-1
clone size: few
D gene: TRBD1
CDR3 DNA: TGCGCCAGCAGCCAAGATGTGACTCGGGACAGACGAAGGGCTTTCTTT
CDR3 protein: CASSQDVTRDRRRAFF

V gene: TRBV4-3
J gene: TRBJ1-1
clone size: -
D gene: -
CDR3 DNA: TGCGCCAGCAGCCAAGATGGACAGAACACTGAAGCTTTCTTT
CDR3 protein: CASSQDGQNTEAFF

V gene: TRBV6-1
J gene: TRBJ2-5
clone size: -
D gene: TRBD2
CDR3 DNA: TGTGCCAGCAGTGTATCTAGCGGGAGGGGAGGGGAGACCCAGTACTTC
CDR3 protein: CASSVSSGRGGETQYF

V gene: TRBV5-3
J gene: TRBJ2-7
clone size: few
D gene: TRBD2
CDR3 DNA: TGTGCCAGAAGCTCGTTTCTAGCGGGAGGAACCTACGAGCAGTACTTC
CDR3 protein: CARSSFLAGGTYEQYF

V gene: TRBV28
J gene: TRBJ2-7
clone size: few
D gene: -
CDR3 DNA: TGTGCCAGCAGTTTAATTCAGGGTTCCCACGAGCAGTACTTC
CDR3 protein: CASSLIQGSHEQYF

V gene: TRBV5-4
J gene: TRBJ2-1
clone size: -
D gene: TRBD2
CDR3 DNA: TGTGCCAGCAGTCTGGGGCTAGCGGGACCCACCAGGGAGCAGTTCTTC
CDR3 protein: CASSLGLAGPTREQFF

V gene: TRBV19
J gene: TRBJ2-1
clone size: -
D gene: -
CDR3 DNA: TGTGCCAGTAGTACTAACAGGGATCGCGGTTACAATGAGCAGTTCTTC
CDR3 protein: CASSTNRDRGYNEQFF

V gene: TRBV7-3
J gene: TRBJ1-1
clone size: -
D gene: -
CDR3 DNA: TGTGCCAGCAGCCCCGCCCAGGTCACTGAAGCTTTCTTT
CDR3 protein: CASSPAQVTEAFF

V gene: TRBV5-1
J gene: TRBJ2-7
clone size: once
D gene: -
CDR3 DNA: TGCGCCAGCAGCTTGGCGGGCGGGAACTACTACGAGCAGTACTTC
CDR3 protein: CASSLAGGNYYEQYF

V gene: TRBV4-3
J gene: TRBJ2-1
clone size: -
D gene: -
CDR3 DNA: TGCGCCAGCAGCCAAGGACACCGGAGTTGGGACAATGAGCAGTTCTTC
CDR3 protein: CASSQGHRSWDNEQFF

V gene: TRBV6-6
J gene: TRBJ2-7
clone size: -
D gene: -
CDR3 DNA: TGTGCCAGCAGTACGACCAACTCCTACGAGCAGTACTTC
CDR3 protein: CASSTTNSYEQYF

V gene: TRBV28
J gene: TRBJ2-5
clone size: -
D gene: TRBD1
CDR3 DNA: TGTGCCAGCAGCTGGGACAGCCTGGGGGAGACCCAGTACTTC
CDR3 protein: CASSWDSLGETQYF

V gene: TRBV6-1
J gene: TRBJ1-5
clone size: -
D gene: -
CDR3 DNA: TGTGCCAGCAGTGTACAGATCTGGCAGCCCCAGCATTTT
CDR3 protein: CASSVQIWQPQHF

V gene: TRBV5-1
J gene: TRBJ2-5
clone size: -
D gene: TRBD2
CDR3 DNA: TGCGCCAGCAGTCTTTTTGGACTAGCGGGAGCGAGAGAGACCCAGTACTTC
CDR3 protein: CASSLFGLAGARETQYF

V gene: TRBV27
J gene: TRBJ1-2
clone size: -
D gene: -
CDR3 DNA: TGTGCCAGCAGTTTTTGGGGGGCAGACTATGATGGCTACACCTTC
CDR3 protein: CASSFWGADYDGYTF

V gene: TRBV5-1
J gene: TRBJ2-5
clone size: -
D gene: TRBD2
CDR3 DNA: TGCGCCAGCGATCGGACTAGCCCAGGAGGGGAGACCCAGTACTTC
CDR3 protein: CASDRTSPGGETQYF

V gene: TRBV2
J gene: TRBJ1-2
clone size: -
D gene: -
CDR3 DNA: TGTGCCGGTGGGAGGACTGCGTCTGGCTACACCTTC
CDR3 protein: CAGGRTASGYTF

V gene: TRBV19
J gene: TRBJ2-1
clone size: -
D gene: -
CDR3 DNA: TGTGCCAGTAGTACCTTTGGGAATGAGCAGTTCTTC
CDR3 protein: CASSTFGNEQFF

V gene: TRBV19
J gene: TRBJ2-1
clone size: -
D gene: TRBD2
CDR3 DNA: TGTGCCAGTACTGACTTTGGGGCTAGCGGTTACAATGAGCAGTTCTTC
CDR3 protein: CASTDFGASGYNEQFF

V gene: TRBV28
J gene: TRBJ1-2
clone size: once
D gene: -
CDR3 DNA: TGTGCCAGCAGTTCTAGACCCGGCCTTCCTAACTATGGCTACACCTTC
CDR3 protein: CASSSRPGLPNYGYTF

V gene: TRBV15
J gene: TRBJ2-1
clone size: few
D gene: -
CDR3 DNA: TGTGCCACCAGCAGAGATTCCGACCGGGGAGCGGGTTCCTACAATGAGCAGTTCTTC
CDR3 protein: CATSRDSDRGAGSYNEQFF

V gene: TRBV25-1
J gene: TRBJ2-5
clone size: few
D gene: -
CDR3 DNA: TGTGCCAGCAGTGATCCTTCACAACCTCAAGAGACCCAGTACTTC
CDR3 protein: CASSDPSQPQETQYF

V gene: TRBV6-1
J gene: TRBJ2-3
clone size: -
D gene: TRBD1
CDR3 DNA: TGTGCCAGCCGGGACAGGGCGGTGACAGATACGCAGTATTTT
CDR3 protein: CASRDRAVTDTQYF

V gene: TRBV28
J gene: TRBJ2-2
clone size: -
D gene: TRBD1
CDR3 DNA: TGTGCCAGCAGGAGGGACAGGGGGTTAGGCGGGGAGCTGTTTTTT
CDR3 protein: CASRRDRGLGGELFF

V gene: TRBV18
J gene: TRBJ2-7
clone size: -
D gene: TRBD1
CDR3 DNA: TGTGCCAGCTCCCCATCGGGACAGGGAATCTACGAGCAGTACTTC
CDR3 protein: CASSPSGQGIYEQYF

V gene: TRBV11-2
J gene: TRBJ2-5
clone size: -
D gene: -
CDR3 DNA: TGTGCCAGCAGCTTAGGTGCCTTGCAAGAGACCCAGTACTTC
CDR3 protein: CASSLGALQETQYF

V gene: TRBV28
J gene: TRBJ2-1
clone size: -
D gene: TRBD1
CDR3 DNA: TGTGCCAGCATTAGGACAGGGACAAACTACAATGAGCAGTTCTTC
CDR3 protein: CASIRTGTNYNEQFF

V gene: TRBV7-2
J gene: TRBJ2-3
clone size: -
D gene: -
CDR3 DNA: TGTGCCAGCAGCTTAGGGGGGGAGGCAGATACGCAGTATTTT
CDR3 protein: CASSLGGEADTQYF

V gene: TRBV30
J gene: TRBJ1-5
clone size: -
D gene: -
CDR3 DNA: TGTGCCTGGAGTAAGGTCGGAACTAGCAATCAGCCCCAGCATTTT
CDR3 protein: CAWSKVGTSNQPQHF

V gene: TRBV18
J gene: TRBJ2-2
clone size: -
D gene: TRBD1
CDR3 DNA: TGTGCCAGCTCACAGACAGGGTTAAACACCGGGGAGCTGTTTTTT
CDR3 protein: CASSQTGLNTGELFF

V gene: TRBV29-1
J gene: TRBJ2-7
clone size: -
D gene: -
CDR3 DNA: TGCAGCGTTCTCAGGGGTGCAGACACCTACGAGCAGTACTTC
CDR3 protein: CSVLRGADTYEQYF

V gene: TRBV6-6
J gene: TRBJ2-3
clone size: -
D gene: TRBD2
CDR3 DNA: TGTGCCAGCAGCCTAGCGGGTTCTAGCACAGATACGCAGTATTTT
CDR3 protein: CASSLAGSSTDTQYF

V gene: TRBV10-1
J gene: TRBJ2-1
clone size: -
D gene: -
CDR3 DNA: TGCGCCAGCAGTGGCGGAGGACAGTCAAATGAGCAGTTCTTC
CDR3 protein: CASSGGGQSNEQFF

V gene: TRBV11-2
J gene: TRBJ2-1
clone size: -
D gene: TRBD2
CDR3 DNA: TGTGCCAGCAGCTTCGTCGGACTAGCTTTCAATGAGCAGTTCTTC
CDR3 protein: CASSFVGLAFNEQFF

V gene: TRBV5-1
J gene: TRBJ2-7
clone size: -
D gene: -
CDR3 DNA: TGCGCCAGCAGCTCCCCCGGACGCTACGAGCAGTACTTC
CDR3 protein: CASSSPGRYEQYF

V gene: TRBV19
J gene: TRBJ1-2
clone size: -
D gene: TRBD1
CDR3 DNA: TGTGCCAGTAGTATTCAGGGGGCGAAGATCCATGGCTACACCTTC
CDR3 protein: CASSIQGAKIHGYTF

V gene: TRBV29-1
J gene: TRBJ2-1
clone size: -
D gene: TRBD2
CDR3 DNA: TGCAGCGTTAAAACGTTAGCGGGCTCCTACAATGAGCAGTTCTTC
CDR3 protein: CSVKTLAGSYNEQFF

V gene: TRBV5-4
J gene: TRBJ2-5
clone size: -
D gene: TRBD2
CDR3 DNA: TGTGCCAGCAGCGAAGGGGGACTAGCGGGAGGGCAGGAGACCCAGTACTTC
CDR3 protein: CASSEGGLAGGQETQYF

V gene: TRBV11-3
J gene: TRBJ2-5
clone size: many
D gene: TRBD1
CDR3 DNA: TGTGCCAGCAGCCCGACAGGGAACCAAGAGACCCAGTACTTC
CDR3 protein: CASSPTGNQETQYF

V gene: TRBV5-1
J gene: TRBJ2-2
clone size: -
D gene: -
CDR3 DNA: TGCGCCAGCAGTCGCATGGGGTCGAACACCGGGGAGCTGTTTTTT
CDR3 protein: CASSRMGSNTGELFF

V gene: TRBV5-4
J gene: TRBJ2-2
clone size: few
D gene: TRBD1
CDR3 DNA: TGTGCCAGCAGCTTGGGACAGGGGGCGCCCACCGGGGAGCTGTTTTTT
CDR3 protein: CASSLGQGAPTGELFF

V gene: TRBV28
J gene: TRBJ2-7
clone size: -
D gene: TRBD1
CDR3 DNA: TGTGCCAGCAGCCGGGGACAGCTTTACGAGCAGTACTTC
CDR3 protein: CASSRGQLYEQYF